What follows is one T cell receptor (beta chain) and its context. The antigen remains undetermined. The source of the sample is a study of a mutant IDH1 vaccine in newly diagnosed glioma. Study-wide context: The first vaccination came 4-6 weeks after radiotherapy alone, or with temozolomide cycles. Before enrollment, patients got radiotherapy alone, temozolomide alone, or mostly the combination. Study-wide points: It was approximately 92% of patients that developed vaccine-induced immune responses. Apparently unrelated to pseudoprogression were changes in the top peripheral T cell clonotypes.

The germline gives CDR1 DFQATT, CDR2 SNEGSKA (reference sequence). Trimming stripped 6 bases from V and 6 bases from J, with 6 bases between. The CDR3 is made up of 10 amino acids. This sample's time point: week 47, end of study. Each vaccine dose was 300 ug of mutant IDH1 20-mer peptide, with topical imiquimod. The repertoire was sequenced with immunoSEQ multiplex PCR; TCRdb's copy has only in-frame clones and lacks some. The top ten hold over 0.6% of the sample, which has about 94,000 clones, nearly 90% seen once. The sample here was PBMCs, taken from a glioma patient whose treatment included an IDH1 peptide vaccine. The sequence was collected from a woman in her forties or fifties with glioma. V gene TRBV20-1 combines with J gene TRBJ2-1; D is unresolved. The DNA for the CDR3 is TGCAGTGCCACCTCCAATGAGCAGTTCTTC. It encodes CSATSNEQFF.